The 24 T cell receptor beta chains reported below all come from one sample, sequenced in a study of regulatory T cells in long-lasting Graves disease. As for time point: persistent/refractory GD, antithyroid drugs over 5 years with positive TRAb. Generation of the TCR library employed RNA extracted from PBMCs. Building of the TCR beta libraries involved iRepertoire HTBI primers and Arm-PCR of CDR3 regions. Via MiXCR, TCRdb re-called the multiplex PCR reads, giving one row per CDR3 protein. The table shows 600,000 to 850,000 distinct CDR3 sequences, with 30% occurring only once. The sequencing used peripheral blood mononuclear cells (PBMCs), collected when the disease was refractory, from a patient treated with antithyroid drugs. These receptors all stem from a female donor with Graves disease.

This clonotype has just a few counts. V is TRBV27 and J is TRBJ2-5; D not resolved. V was trimmed by 8 bases and J by 2 bases, leaving 18 bases between them. The CDR3 is 15 residues long. CDR1 is MNHEY, CDR2 SMNVEV, per germline (reference sequence). The CDR3 is CASPLHETVQETQYF. The CDR3 DNA reads TGTGCCAGCCCCCTCCATGAGACGGTGCAAGAGACCCAGTACTTC.

This clonotype was seen once. The chain uses TRBV6-4 and TRBJ1-5, with a possible D match to TRBD1 (5 bases). The CDR3 extends over 20 amino acids. The V end lost 3 bases, the J end lost 9 bases, and 33 bases lay between the germline ends. Germline assignment: CDR1 MRHNA and CDR2 SNTAGT. CDR3 sequence: CASSEALPVWGTTAEGPQHF. The CDR3 DNA is TGTGCCAGCAGTGAAGCGCTCCCTGTTTGGGGGACCACCGCCGAGGGGCCCCAGCATTTT.

The gene calls are TRBV3-1 and TRBJ2-5; perhaps TRBD2 as D (6 bases). CDR1 and CDR2 (germline): LGHDT, YNNKEL (reference sequence). Between the trimmed V and J ends, which lost 6 bases and 1 base, there was a span of 15 bases. This CDR3 spans 15 amino acids. In nucleotides, the CDR3 is TGTGCCAGCAGGGTTTATAGCGGCCTCCAAGAGACCCAGTACTTC. The encoded protein is CASRVYSGLQETQYF.

This clonotype was counted at least ten times. This rearrangement joins TRBV3-1 to TRBJ1-2; TRBD1 agrees at 7 bases. The CDR3 runs to 16 residues. The junction had 8 bases not matched to a gene; V was cut back by 4 bases and J by 0 bases. Germline-derived CDR1 and CDR2 are LGHDT and YNNKEL (reference sequence). CDR3 sequence (DNA): TGTGCCAGCAGCCCCACCTTAGGACAGGCTAACTATGGCTACACCTTC. Translation: CASSPTLGQANYGYTF.

This chain joins TRBV20-1 and TRBJ1-2; 8 nucleotides agree with TRBD1. V shed 3 bases and J 13 bases; nucleotides not matched to a gene: 13. This CDR3 comprises 13 residues. Per the germline V gene, CDR1 is DFQATT and CDR2 is SNEGSKA (reference sequence). The CDR3, as DNA: TGCAGTGCTAGTGTTTCAGGGGGCGCAGTAGCCACCTTC. It translates to CSASVSGGAVATF.

This clonotype appeared many times. V gene TRBV27 combines with J gene TRBJ1-1; D is ambiguous. The CDR3 is 15 amino acids. Germline CDR1 reads MNHEY; CDR2 reads SMNVEV (reference sequence). V was cut by 7 bases and J by 3 bases, with 18 bases left in between. CDR3 region: CASKDRPPKDTEAFF. CDR3 DNA sequence: TGTGCCAGCAAAGATCGGCCTCCGAAGGACACTGAAGCTTTCTTT.

Notes on this clonotype: The CDR3 carries no conserved terminal phenylalanine or tryptophan, so it likely arises from a read error. This rearrangement joins TRBV28 to TRBJ1-1, with a tentative D call TRBD1 (5 bases). The germline V and J ends were trimmed by 5 bases and 3 bases, with 7 bases remaining between them. Germline V gene data show CDR1 as MDHEN and CDR2 as SYDVKM. The CDR3 length is 12 residues. This chain's CDR3 is CASSLGDTEAFS. CDR3 nucleotide sequence: TGTGCCAGCAGTCTAGGGGACACTGAAGCTTTCTCT.

The rearrangement joins TRBV6-8 to TRBJ1-1, with D tentatively TRBD1 (6 bases). Trimming removed 2 bases at V and 7 bases at J, with 14 bases between. The CDR3 covers 14 residues. Germline CDR1 MNHGY, CDR2 SAAAGT. The CDR3 spells CASSYGGQILEAFF. CDR3 DNA sequence: TGTGCCAGCAGTTACGGTGGACAGATCCTTGAAGCTTTCTTT.

This clonotype was detected a few times. The chain combines TRBV20-1 with TRBJ1-1, with a tentative D call TRBD1 (5 bases). Trimming removed 0 bases at V and 6 bases at J, with 20 bases between. This CDR3 comprises 16 residues. The germline V gene encodes CDR1 DFQATT and CDR2 SNEGSKA (reference sequence). The CDR3 coding sequence is TGCAGTGCTAGAGAAGGTGGGGCAGGCTGGAAGTCTGAAGCTTTCTTT. It codes for CSAREGGAGWKSEAFF.

This clonotype was counted only a few times. The chain carries TRBV2 and TRBJ1-5; 8 bases map to TRBD1. The germline CDR1 and CDR2 sequences are SNHLY and FYNNEI. The CDR3 is 15 amino acids. V was clipped by 5 bases and J by 7 bases; unmatched bases: 10. The CDR3 spells CASSYTGGLRQPQHF. CDR3 DNA sequence: TGTGCCAGCAGTTATACAGGGGGATTGCGCCAGCCCCAGCATTTT.

The sample holds a few counts of this clonotype. This chain uses TRBV20-1 with TRBJ2-7, with D unclear. The CDR3 extends over 12 amino acids. CDR1 and CDR2 from the germline V gene are DFQATT and SNEGSKA (reference sequence). V dropped 5 bases and J dropped 3 bases, with 11 bases sitting between them. CDR3 region: CSASKMDYEQYF. For the CDR3, the DNA is TGCAGTGCTTCTAAGATGGACTACGAGCAGTACTTC.

In its sample, this clonotype was seen a few times. The V call is TRBV5-1, the J call TRBJ1-1; D is possibly TRBD1 (5 bases). Germline V CDR1 and CDR2: SGHRS, YFSETQ. V lost 0 bases to trimming and J lost 4 bases, with 13 bases between them. CDR3 length: 15 amino acids. CDR3 in amino acids: CASSLEGRASTEAFF. The DNA for the CDR3 is TGCGCCAGCAGCTTGGAGGGCAGGGCGAGCACTGAAGCTTTCTTT.

This chain joins TRBV5-1 and TRBJ2-1; D call uncertain. The J call is in doubt because the DNA end fits TRBJ2-5 better. The CDR3 spans 13 residues. Per germline, CDR1 SGHRS and CDR2 YFSETQ. The CDR3 nucleotides are TGCGCCAGCAGCTTGGGGTTCGCGGAGACCCAGTACTTC. Protein: CASSLGFAETQYF.

This clonotype has a handful of counts. J is TRBJ1-4 and V is TRBV28, with 7 bases lining up with TRBD1. The germline V gene encodes CDR1 MDHEN and CDR2 SYDVKM. CDR3 size: 14 residues. After removal of 6 bases from V and 5 bases from J, the junction contained 6 bases not matched to a gene. CDR3 residues: CASSIGTANEKLFF. CDR3 bases: TGTGCCAGCAGCATCGGGACAGCAAATGAAAAACTGTTTTTT.

This clonotype was observed a few times. This sequence joins TRBV10-2 and TRBJ2-5, with 8 bases matching TRBD2. The CDR3 contains 13 residues. Unmatched junction bases numbered 8, after V lost 10 bases and J lost 4 bases. Germline V lookup: CDR1 WSHSY, CDR2 SAAADI. This CDR3 is CATHSGKGETQYF. The CDR3 coding sequence is TGCGCCACCCATAGCGGGAAGGGAGAGACCCAGTACTTC.

V and J are TRBV20-1 and TRBJ2-7, with TRBD2 as a possible D gene (5 bases). Germline V gene sequence: CDR1 DFQATT, CDR2 SNEGSKA (reference sequence). Trimming left V 0 bases short and J 3 bases short, with 15 bases between. The CDR3 is 15 amino acids. The CDR3 coding sequence is TGCAGTGCTAGAGATCTCTTCGAACGGGGCTACGAGCAGTACTTC. It is translated as CSARDLFERGYEQYF.

The chain links TRBV3-1 to TRBJ1-1; TRBD1 agrees at 10 bases. Germline lookup yields CDR1 LGHDT and CDR2 YNNKEL (reference sequence). The J segment lost 0 bases and the V segment lost 1 base, leaving 5 bases of the junction unmatched. This CDR3 contains 17 residues. The CDR3 loop reads CASSQGGQGVLNTEAFF. CDR3 in DNA: TGTGCCAGCAGCCAAGGTGGACAGGGGGTGCTGAACACTGAAGCTTTCTTT.

This clonotype has a single count. The chain joins TRBV12-3 or TRBV12-4 to TRBJ2-1; 11 nucleotides agree with TRBD1. The CDR3 is made up of 16 amino acids. J lost 7 bases, V lost 5 bases, and 10 bases had no gene match. In nucleotides, the CDR3 is TGTGCCAGCAGTAAACTGGACAGGGGGCTATGGAATGAGCAGTTCTTC. Encoded protein: CASSKLDRGLWNEQFF.

The chain has TRBV20-1 and TRBJ2-2, with 8 bases aligning to TRBD1. This CDR3 comprises 14 residues. Germline CDR1 is DFQATT and CDR2 is SNEGSKA (reference sequence). The V and J ends lost 0 bases and 6 bases, in that order; junction bases with no gene match: 3. The CDR3 spells CSAREGQGSGELFF. CDR3 nucleotide sequence: TGCAGTGCTAGAGAAGGACAGGGCTCCGGGGAGCTGTTTTTT.

The chain links TRBV18 to TRBJ1-2; 11 nucleotides match TRBD1. The ends lost 4 bases at V and 12 bases at J; junction bases unmatched: 10. The germline V gene encodes CDR1 KGHSH and CDR2 LQKENI. CDR3 length: 14 residues. Here the CDR3 reads CASSLGTGGRGNTF. The CDR3 DNA sequence: TGTGCCAGCTCACTCGGGACAGGGGGAAGAGGAAACACCTTC.

The chain combines TRBV15 with TRBJ2-3; possibly TRBD2 for D (5 bases). Trimming left V 2 bases short and J 2 bases short, with 11 bases between. This CDR3 spans 15 amino acids. Per germline, CDR1 LNHNV and CDR2 YYDKDF (reference sequence). CDR3 in DNA: TGTGCCACCAGCAGACTACTAGGTGACACAGATACGCAGTATTTT. This codes for CATSRLLGDTDTQYF.

The V and J genes are TRBV20-1 and TRBJ1-1, with 7 bases matching TRBD1. This CDR3 has 17 residues. V shed 3 bases and J 0 bases; nucleotides not matched to a gene: 13. From germline, CDR1 is DFQATT and CDR2 SNEGSKA (reference sequence). The CDR3 sequence: CSASGQAWGHMNTEAFF. The CDR3, as DNA: TGCAGTGCTAGTGGACAGGCATGGGGACATATGAACACTGAAGCTTTCTTT.

The V call is TRBV5-1, the J call TRBJ1-5; 7 bases are shared with TRBD1. Trimming at V came to 7 bases and at J to 11 bases, leaving 15 bases not matched to a gene. The CDR3 is made up of 14 amino acids. Germline lookup yields CDR1 SGHRS and CDR2 YFSETQ. The CDR3 spells CASRRDSEGSAQHF. The CDR3, as DNA: TGCGCCAGCCGCCGGGACAGTGAGGGCTCAGCCCAGCATTTT.

This clonotype showed up many times. This chain joins TRBV27 and TRBJ1-1; D gene unclear. Germline V gene data show CDR1 as MNHEY and CDR2 as SMNVEV (reference sequence). CDR3 length equals 14 residues. V dropped 2 bases and J dropped 0 bases, with 7 bases sitting between them. CDR3 residues: CASSLTDLNTEAFF. The CDR3 bases are TGTGCCAGCAGTTTAACCGACCTGAACACTGAAGCTTTCTTT.